This T cell receptor beta chain was captured by sequencing in a study of EBV T-cell therapy then PD-1 blockade in nasopharyngeal carcinoma. This table comes from immunoSEQ multiplex PCR, and its TCRdb copy is limited to in-frame clones, with some not included. The sample lists 15,000 to 20,000 clones; 75% to 90% were seen once. A note on this clone: Its antigen remains unidentified.

As to treatment: AdE1-LMPpoly-expanded autologous EBV-specific T-cell therapy followed by anti-PD-1 nivolumab. Germline CDR1 SGHTA, CDR2 FQGNSA. J was trimmed by 7 bases and V by 5 bases; bases with no gene match: 6. This CDR3 region has 16 residues. The receptor was isolated from a man aged 35 to 55 with nasopharyngeal carcinoma. Sequencing was performed on CD8+ T cells from blood, taken at day 0 from a patient whose treatment included autologous EBV-specific T cells and nivolumab. This sequence joins TRBV7-2 and TRBJ2-1, with 15 bases matching TRBD2. This chain's CDR3 is CASSRTSGGAFNEQFF. CDR3 nucleotide sequence: TGTGCCAGCAGCCGGACTAGCGGGGGGGCCTTTAATGAGCAGTTCTTC.